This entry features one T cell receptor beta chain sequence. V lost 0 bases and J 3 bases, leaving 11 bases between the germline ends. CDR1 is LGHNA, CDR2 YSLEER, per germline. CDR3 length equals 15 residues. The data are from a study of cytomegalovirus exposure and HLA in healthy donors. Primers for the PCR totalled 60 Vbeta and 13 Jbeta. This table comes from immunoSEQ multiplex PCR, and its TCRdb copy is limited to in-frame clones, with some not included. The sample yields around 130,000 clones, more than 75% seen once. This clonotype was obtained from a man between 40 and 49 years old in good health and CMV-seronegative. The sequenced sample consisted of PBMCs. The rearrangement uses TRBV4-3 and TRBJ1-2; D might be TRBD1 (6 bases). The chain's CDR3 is CASSQERGADYGYTF. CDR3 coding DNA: TGCGCCAGCAGCCAAGAACGGGGGGCGGACTATGGCTACACCTTC.